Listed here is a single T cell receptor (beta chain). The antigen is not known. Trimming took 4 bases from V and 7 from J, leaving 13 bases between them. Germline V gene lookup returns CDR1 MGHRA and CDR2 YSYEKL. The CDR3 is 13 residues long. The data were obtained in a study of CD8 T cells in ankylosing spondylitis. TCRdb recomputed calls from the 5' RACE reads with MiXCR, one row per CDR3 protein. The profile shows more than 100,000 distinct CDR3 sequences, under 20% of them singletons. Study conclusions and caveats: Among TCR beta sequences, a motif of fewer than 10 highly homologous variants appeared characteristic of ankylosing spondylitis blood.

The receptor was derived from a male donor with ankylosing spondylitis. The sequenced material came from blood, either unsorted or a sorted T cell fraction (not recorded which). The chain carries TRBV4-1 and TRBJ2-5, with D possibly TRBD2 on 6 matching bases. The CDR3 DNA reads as TGCGCCAGCAGCCTTGGAGGGGTTGGGACCCAGTACTTC. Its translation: CASSLGGVGTQYF.